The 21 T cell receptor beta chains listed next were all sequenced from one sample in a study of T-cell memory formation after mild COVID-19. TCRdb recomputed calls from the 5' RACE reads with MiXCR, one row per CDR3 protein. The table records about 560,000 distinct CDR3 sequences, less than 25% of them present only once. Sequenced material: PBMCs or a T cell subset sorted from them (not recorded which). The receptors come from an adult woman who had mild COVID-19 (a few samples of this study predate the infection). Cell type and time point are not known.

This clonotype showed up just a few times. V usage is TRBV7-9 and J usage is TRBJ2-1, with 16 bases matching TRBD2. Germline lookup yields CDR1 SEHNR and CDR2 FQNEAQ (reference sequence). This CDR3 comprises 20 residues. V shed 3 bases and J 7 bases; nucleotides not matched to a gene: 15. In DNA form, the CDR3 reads TGTGCCAGCAGCTTCCCCGGGACTAGCGGGAGGGCCGGGGTAATGAATGAGCAGTTCTTC. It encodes CASSFPGTSGRAGVMNEQFF. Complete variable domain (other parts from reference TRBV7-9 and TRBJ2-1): DTGVSQNPRHKITKRGQNVTFRCDPISEHNRLYWYRQTLGQGPEFLTYFQNEAQLEKSRLLSDRFSAERPKGSFSTLEIQRTEQGDSAMYLCASSFPGTSGRAGVMNEQFFGPGTRLTVL.

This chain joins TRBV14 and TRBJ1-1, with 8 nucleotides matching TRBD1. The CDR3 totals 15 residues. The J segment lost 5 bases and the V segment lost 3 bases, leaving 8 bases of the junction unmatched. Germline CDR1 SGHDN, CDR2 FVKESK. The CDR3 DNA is TGTGCCAGCAGCCAGGTCCCAGGGGGCTGGACTGAAGCTTTCTTT. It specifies CASSQVPGGWTEAFF.

The CDR3 coding sequence is TGTGCCAGCAGCTTAGCTTCTTCAGCGGGAGTGGCATGGGGCACAGATACGCAGTATTTT. Translating it yields CASSLASSAGVAWGTDTQYF. The J gene is TRBJ2-3, the V gene TRBV7-2; the match to TRBD2 covers 8 bases. The V and J ends lost 0 bases and 1 base, in that order; junction bases with no gene match: 15. This CDR3 spans 20 amino acids. Germline V gene sequence: CDR1 SGHTA, CDR2 FQGNSA.

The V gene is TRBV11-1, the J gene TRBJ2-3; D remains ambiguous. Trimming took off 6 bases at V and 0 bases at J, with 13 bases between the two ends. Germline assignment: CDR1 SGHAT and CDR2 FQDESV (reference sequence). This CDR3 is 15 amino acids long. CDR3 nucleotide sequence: TGTGCCAGCAGAGATCCGGCACAAAGCACAGATACGCAGTATTTT. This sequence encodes CASRDPAQSTDTQYF.

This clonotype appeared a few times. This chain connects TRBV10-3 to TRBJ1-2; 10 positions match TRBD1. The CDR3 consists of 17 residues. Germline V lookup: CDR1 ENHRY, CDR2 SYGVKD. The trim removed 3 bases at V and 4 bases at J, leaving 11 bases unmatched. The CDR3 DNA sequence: TGTGCCATCAGTGACCCACGCCGGACAGGGGGTTTCTATGGCTACACCTTC. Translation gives CAISDPRRTGGFYGYTF.

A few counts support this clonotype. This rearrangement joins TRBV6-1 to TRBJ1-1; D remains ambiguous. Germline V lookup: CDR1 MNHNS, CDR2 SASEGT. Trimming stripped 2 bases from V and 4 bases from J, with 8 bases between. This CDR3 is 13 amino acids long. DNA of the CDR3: TGTGCCAGCAGTGAACAGGCTCGCACTGAAGCTTTCTTT. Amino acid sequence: CASSEQARTEAFF.

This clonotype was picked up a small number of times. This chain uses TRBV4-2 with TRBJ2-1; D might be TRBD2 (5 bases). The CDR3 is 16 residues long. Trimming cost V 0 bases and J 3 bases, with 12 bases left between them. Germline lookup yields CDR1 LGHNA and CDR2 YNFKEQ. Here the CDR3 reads CASSQDEAVGYNEQFF. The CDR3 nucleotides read TGTGCCAGCAGCCAAGATGAAGCGGTGGGCTACAATGAGCAGTTCTTC.

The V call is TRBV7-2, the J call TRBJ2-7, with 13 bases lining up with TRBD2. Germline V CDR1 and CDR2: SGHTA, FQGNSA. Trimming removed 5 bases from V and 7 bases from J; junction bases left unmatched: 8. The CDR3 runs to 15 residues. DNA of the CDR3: TGTGCCAGCAGCGTACTAGCGGGAGGGCCGGGGGAGCAGTACTTC. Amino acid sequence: CASSVLAGGPGEQYF.

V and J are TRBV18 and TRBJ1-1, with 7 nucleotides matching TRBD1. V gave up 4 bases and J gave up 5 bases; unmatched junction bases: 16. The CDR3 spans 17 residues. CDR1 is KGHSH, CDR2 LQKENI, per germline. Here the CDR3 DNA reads TGTGCCAGCTCACGGGGGTCCACACAGGGGCGTCAAACTGAAGCTTTCTTT. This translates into CASSRGSTQGRQTEAFF.

CDR3 sequence (DNA): TGCGCCAGCGGACTCGTTAGTGAGCAGTTCTTC. This encodes CASGLVSEQFF. The chain uses TRBV10-2 and TRBJ2-1; a weak D match, TRBD2 (5 bases). The CDR3 sequence is 11 residues long. V lost 8 bases to trimming and J lost 9 bases, with 11 bases between them. Germline V gives CDR1 WSHSY, CDR2 SAAADI.

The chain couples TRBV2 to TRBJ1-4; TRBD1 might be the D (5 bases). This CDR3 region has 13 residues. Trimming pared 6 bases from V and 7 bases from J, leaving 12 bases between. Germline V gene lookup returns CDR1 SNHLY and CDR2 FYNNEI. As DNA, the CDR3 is TGTGCCAGCAGAAACGGGGGGGGTGAAAAACTGTTTTTT. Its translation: CASRNGGGEKLFF.

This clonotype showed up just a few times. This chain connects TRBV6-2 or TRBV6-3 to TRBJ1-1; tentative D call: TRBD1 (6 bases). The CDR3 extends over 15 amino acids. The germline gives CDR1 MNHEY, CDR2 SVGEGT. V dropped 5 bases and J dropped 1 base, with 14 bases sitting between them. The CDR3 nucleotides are TGTGCCAGCAGTAACCACAGGGAGAAGAACACTGAAGCTTTCTTT. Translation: CASSNHREKNTEAFF.

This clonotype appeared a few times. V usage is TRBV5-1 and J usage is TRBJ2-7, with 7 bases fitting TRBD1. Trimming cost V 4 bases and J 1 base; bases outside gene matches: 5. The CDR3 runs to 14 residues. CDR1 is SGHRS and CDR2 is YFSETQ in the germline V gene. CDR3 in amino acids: CASSPQGESYEQYF. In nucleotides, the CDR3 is TGCGCCAGCAGCCCCCAGGGGGAGTCCTACGAGCAGTACTTC.

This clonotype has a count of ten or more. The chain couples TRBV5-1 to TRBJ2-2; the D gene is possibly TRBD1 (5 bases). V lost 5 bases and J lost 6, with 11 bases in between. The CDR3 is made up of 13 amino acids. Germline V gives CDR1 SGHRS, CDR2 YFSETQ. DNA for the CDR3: TGCGCCAGCAGTCCGGACACGGCCGGGGAGCTGTTTTTT. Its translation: CASSPDTAGELFF.

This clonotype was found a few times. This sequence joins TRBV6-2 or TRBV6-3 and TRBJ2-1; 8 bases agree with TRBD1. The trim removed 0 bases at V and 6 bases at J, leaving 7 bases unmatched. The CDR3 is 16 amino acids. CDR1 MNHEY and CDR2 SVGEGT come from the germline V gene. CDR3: CASSYSDRAWGNEQFF. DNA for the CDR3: TGTGCCAGCAGTTACTCGGACAGGGCCTGGGGCAATGAGCAGTTCTTC.

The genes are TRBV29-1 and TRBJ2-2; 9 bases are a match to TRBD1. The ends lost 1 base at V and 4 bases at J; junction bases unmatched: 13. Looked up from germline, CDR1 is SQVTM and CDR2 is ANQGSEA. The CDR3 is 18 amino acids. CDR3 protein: CSVEATLGQGRSTGELFF. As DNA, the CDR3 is TGCAGCGTTGAAGCGACCTTGGGACAGGGACGTAGCACCGGGGAGCTGTTTTTT.

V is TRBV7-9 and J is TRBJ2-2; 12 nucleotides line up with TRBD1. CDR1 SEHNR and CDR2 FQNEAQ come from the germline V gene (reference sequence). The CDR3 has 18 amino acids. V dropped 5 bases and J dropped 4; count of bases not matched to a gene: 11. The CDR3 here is CASSSPVGTGGSTGELFF. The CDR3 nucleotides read TGTGCCAGCAGCAGCCCGGTGGGGACAGGGGGCTCCACCGGGGAGCTGTTTTTT.

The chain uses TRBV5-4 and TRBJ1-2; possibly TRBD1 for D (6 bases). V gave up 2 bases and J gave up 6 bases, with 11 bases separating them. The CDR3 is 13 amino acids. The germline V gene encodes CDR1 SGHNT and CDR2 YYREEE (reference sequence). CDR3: CASSLQGSDGYTF. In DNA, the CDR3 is TGTGCCAGCAGCTTACAGGGAAGTGATGGCTACACCTTC.

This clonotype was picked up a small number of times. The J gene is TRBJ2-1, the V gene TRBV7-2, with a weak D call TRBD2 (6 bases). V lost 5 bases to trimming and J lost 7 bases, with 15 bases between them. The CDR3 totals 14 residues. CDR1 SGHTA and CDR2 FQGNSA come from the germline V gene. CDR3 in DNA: TGTGCCAGCAGCCCAAACCGGGACTGGAATGAGCAGTTCTTC. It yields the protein CASSPNRDWNEQFF. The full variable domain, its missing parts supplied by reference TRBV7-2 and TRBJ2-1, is GAGVSQSPSNKVTEKGKDVELRCDPISGHTALYWYRQSLGQGLEFLIYFQGNSAPDKSGLPSDRFSAERTGGSVSTLTIQRTQQEDSAVYLCASSPNRDWNEQFFGPGTRLTVL.

Written as DNA, the CDR3 is TGTGCCAGCAGCCCCCACCCTGACAGGACGGGCGAGCAGTACTTC. It yields the protein CASSPHPDRTGEQYF. The chain has TRBV9 and TRBJ2-7; D is possibly TRBD1 (6 bases). Germline V gene lookup returns CDR1 SGDLS and CDR2 YYNGEE. V lost 4 bases, J lost 6 bases, and 20 bases lay in between. This CDR3 contains 15 residues.

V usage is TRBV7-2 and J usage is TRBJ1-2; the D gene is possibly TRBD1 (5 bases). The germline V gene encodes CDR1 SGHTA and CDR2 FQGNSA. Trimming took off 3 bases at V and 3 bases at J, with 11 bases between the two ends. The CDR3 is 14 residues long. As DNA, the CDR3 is TGTGCCAGCAGCTTGGATCAGGGCCACTATGGCTACACCTTC. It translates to CASSLDQGHYGYTF.